This entry is about one T cell receptor beta chain. The antigen remains undetermined. Each patient's relapse followed autologous stem cell transplantation, and brentuximab vedotin exposure varied. This entry is derived from a study of PD-1 blockade in classical Hodgkin lymphoma. General observations from the study: It was among complete responders that baseline diversity resembled that of newly diagnosed patients.

Using immunoSEQ multiplex PCR, the repertoire was profiled, and TCRdb retains in-frame clones only, with some absent. The table lists about 46,000 clones, approximately 70% of them singletons. Trimming removed 5 bases from V and 5 bases from J, with 12 bases in between. The CDR3 runs to 13 residues. The germline gives CDR1 SGHTA, CDR2 FQGTGA. This rearrangement joins TRBV7-3 to TRBJ1-1, with no clear D. The clonotype comes from a human donor with classical Hodgkin lymphoma. The sequencing here drew on peripheral blood mononuclear cells (PBMCs), taken at baseline. The CDR3 loop reads CASSVLKATEAFF. DNA of the CDR3: TGTGCCAGCAGCGTACTCAAGGCGACTGAAGCTTTCTTT.